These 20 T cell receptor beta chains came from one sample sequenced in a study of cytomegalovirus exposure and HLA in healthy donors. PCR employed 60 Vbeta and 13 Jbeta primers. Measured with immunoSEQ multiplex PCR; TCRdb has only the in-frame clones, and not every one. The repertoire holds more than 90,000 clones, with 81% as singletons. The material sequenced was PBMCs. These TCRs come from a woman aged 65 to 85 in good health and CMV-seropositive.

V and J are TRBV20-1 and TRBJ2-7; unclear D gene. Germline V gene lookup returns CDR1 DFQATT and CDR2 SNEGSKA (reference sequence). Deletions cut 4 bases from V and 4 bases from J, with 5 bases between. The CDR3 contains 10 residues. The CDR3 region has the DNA TGCAGTGCTACCCGGTACGAGCAGTACTTC. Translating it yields CSATRYEQYF.

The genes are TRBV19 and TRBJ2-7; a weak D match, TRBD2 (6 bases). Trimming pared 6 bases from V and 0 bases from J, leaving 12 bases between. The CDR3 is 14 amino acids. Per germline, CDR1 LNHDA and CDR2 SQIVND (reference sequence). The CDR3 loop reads CASRRRASSYEQYF. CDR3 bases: TGTGCCAGTAGGAGGAGGGCCAGCTCCTACGAGCAGTACTTC.

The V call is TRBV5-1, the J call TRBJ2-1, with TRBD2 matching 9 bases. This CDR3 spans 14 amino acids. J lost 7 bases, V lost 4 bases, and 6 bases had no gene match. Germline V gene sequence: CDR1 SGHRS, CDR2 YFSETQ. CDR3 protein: CASSVLAGENEQFF. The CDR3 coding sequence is TGCGCCAGCAGCGTATTAGCGGGAGAAAATGAGCAGTTCTTC.

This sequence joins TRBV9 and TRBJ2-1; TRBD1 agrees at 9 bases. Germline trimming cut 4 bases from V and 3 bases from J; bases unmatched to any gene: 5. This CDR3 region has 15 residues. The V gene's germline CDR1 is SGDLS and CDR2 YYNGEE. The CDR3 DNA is TGTGCCAGCAGCCTCGAGGGACAGGGCTACAATGAGCAGTTCTTC. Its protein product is CASSLEGQGYNEQFF.

CDR3 region: CASSQGPQGAGGYTF. The CDR3 bases are TGTGCCAGCAGCCAAGGTCCCCAGGGGGCGGGTGGCTACACCTTC. The chain recombines TRBV4-2 with TRBJ1-2; 8 positions match TRBD1. CDR1 is LGHNA and CDR2 is YNFKEQ in the germline V gene. CDR3 length: 15 residues. The V and J ends lost 1 base and 7 bases, in that order; junction bases with no gene match: 8.

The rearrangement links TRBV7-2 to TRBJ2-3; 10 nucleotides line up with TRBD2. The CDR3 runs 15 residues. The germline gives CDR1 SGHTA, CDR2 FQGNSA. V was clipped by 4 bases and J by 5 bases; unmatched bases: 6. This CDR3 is CASSSGTSDRDTQYF. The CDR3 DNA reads TGTGCCAGCAGCTCTGGGACTAGCGACAGAGATACGCAGTATTTT.

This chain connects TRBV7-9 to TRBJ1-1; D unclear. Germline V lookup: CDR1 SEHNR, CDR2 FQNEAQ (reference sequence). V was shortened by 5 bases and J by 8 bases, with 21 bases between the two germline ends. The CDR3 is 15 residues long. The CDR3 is CASSPRRIVTEEAFF. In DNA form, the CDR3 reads TGTGCCAGCAGCCCAAGGCGCATCGTCACGGAGGAAGCTTTCTTT.

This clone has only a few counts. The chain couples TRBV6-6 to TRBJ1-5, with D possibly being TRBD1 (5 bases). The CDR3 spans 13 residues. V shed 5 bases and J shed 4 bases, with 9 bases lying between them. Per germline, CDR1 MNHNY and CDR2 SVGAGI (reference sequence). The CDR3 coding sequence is TGTGCCAGCAGTGCGGGGGTAAATCAGCCCCAGCATTTT. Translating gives CASSAGVNQPQHF.

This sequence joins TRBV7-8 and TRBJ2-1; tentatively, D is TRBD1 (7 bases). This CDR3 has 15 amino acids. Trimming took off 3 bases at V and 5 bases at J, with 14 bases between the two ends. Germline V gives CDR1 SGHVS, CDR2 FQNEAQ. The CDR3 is CASSFQGGRDNEQFF. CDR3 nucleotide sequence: TGTGCCAGCAGCTTCCAGGGGGGTCGGGACAATGAGCAGTTCTTC.

The CDR3 region has the DNA TGTGCCAGCAGCTTGCGCCAGATCGGGACAGATACGCAGTATTTT. Translated, it gives CASSLRQIGTDTQYF. This rearrangement joins TRBV5-4 to TRBJ2-3; no firm D call. From germline, CDR1 is SGHNT and CDR2 YYREEE (reference sequence). The CDR3 contains 15 residues. Trimming took 1 base from V and 3 from J, leaving 12 bases between them.

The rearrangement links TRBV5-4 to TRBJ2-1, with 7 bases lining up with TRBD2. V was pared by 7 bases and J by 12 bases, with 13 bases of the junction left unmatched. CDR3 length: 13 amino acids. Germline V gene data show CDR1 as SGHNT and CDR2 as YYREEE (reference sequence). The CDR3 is CASSEALASRQFF. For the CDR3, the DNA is TGTGCCAGCTCGGAGGCACTAGCGTCCAGGCAGTTCTTC.

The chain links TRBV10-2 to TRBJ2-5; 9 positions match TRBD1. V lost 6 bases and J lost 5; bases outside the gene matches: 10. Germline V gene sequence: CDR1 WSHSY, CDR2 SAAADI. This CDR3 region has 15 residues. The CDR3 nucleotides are TGCGCCAGCAGATTCGGGACAGGGTCAACGGAGACCCAGTACTTC. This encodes CASRFGTGSTETQYF.

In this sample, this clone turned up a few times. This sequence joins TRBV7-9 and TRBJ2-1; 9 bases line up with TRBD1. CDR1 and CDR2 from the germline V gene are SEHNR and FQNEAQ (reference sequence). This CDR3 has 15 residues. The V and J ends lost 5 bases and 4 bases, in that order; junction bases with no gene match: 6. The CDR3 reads CASSESDRGYNEQFF. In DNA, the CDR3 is TGTGCCAGCAGCGAATCGGACAGGGGTTACAATGAGCAGTTCTTC.

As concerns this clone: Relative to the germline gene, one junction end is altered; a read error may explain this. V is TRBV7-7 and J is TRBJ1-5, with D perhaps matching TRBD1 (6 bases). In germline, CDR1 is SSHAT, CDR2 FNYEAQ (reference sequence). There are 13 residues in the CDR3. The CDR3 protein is CASSYRVGQPQHF. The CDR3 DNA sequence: TGTGCTAGCAGCTACAGGGTCGGGCAGCCCCAGCATTTT. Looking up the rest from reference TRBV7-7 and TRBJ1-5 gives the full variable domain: GAGVSQSPRYKVTKRGQDVTLRCDPISSHATLYWYQQALGQGPEFLTYFNYEAQPDKSGLPSDRFSAERPEGSISTLTIQRTEQRDSAMYRCASSYRVGQPQHFGDGTRLSIL.

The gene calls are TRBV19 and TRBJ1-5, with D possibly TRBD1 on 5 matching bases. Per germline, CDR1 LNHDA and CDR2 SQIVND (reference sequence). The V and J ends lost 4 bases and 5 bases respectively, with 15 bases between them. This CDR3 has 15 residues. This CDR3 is CASSTDRQYYQPQHF. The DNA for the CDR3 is TGTGCCAGTAGTACGGATCGACAGTACTATCAGCCCCAGCATTTT.

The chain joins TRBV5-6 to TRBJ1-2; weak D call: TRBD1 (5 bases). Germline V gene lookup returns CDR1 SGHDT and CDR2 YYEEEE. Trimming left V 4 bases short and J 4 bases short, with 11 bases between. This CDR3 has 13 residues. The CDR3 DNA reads TGTGCCAGCAGCCCTCCCGGGGGCTATGGCTACACCTTC. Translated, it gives CASSPPGGYGYTF.

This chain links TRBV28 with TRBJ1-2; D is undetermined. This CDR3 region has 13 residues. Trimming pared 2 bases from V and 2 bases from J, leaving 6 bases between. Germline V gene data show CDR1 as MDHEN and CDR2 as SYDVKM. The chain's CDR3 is CASSLPGNYGYTF. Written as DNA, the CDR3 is TGTGCCAGCAGTTTACCGGGAAACTATGGCTACACCTTC.

The CDR3 nucleotides are TGTGCCAGCAGCTTGGGGACAAACTCACCCCTCCACTTT. As protein: CASSLGTNSPLHF. This chain connects TRBV7-2 to TRBJ1-6, with D possibly being TRBD1 (6 bases). Per germline, CDR1 SGHTA and CDR2 FQGNSA. With 3 bases removed from V and 10 bases from J, the gap between germline ends came to 10 bases. CDR3 length: 13 amino acids.

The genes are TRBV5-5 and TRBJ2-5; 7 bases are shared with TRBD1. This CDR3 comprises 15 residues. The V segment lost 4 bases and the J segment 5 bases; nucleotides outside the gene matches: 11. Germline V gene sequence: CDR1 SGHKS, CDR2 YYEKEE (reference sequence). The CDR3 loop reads CASSLYGQEGETQYF. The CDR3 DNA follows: TGTGCCAGCAGCCTCTACGGACAGGAAGGGGAGACCCAGTACTTC. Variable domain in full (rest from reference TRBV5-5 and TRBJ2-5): DAGVTQSPTHLIKTRGQQVTLRCSPISGHKSVSWYQQVLGQGPQFIFQYYEKEERGRGNFPDRFSARQFPNYSSELNVNALLLGDSALYLCASSLYGQEGETQYFGPGTRLLVL.

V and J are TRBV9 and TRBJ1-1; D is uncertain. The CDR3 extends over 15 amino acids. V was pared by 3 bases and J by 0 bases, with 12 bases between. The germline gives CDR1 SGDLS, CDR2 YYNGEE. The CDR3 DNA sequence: TGTGCCAGCAGCGCCGCCGCGACTTTGAACACTGAAGCTTTCTTT. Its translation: CASSAAATLNTEAFF.